The clone carrying this TCR beta chain was seen repeatedly, ten times or more. TCRdb re-derived calls from the 5' RACE reads in MiXCR, one entry per CDR3 protein. The sample holds 45,000 to 60,000 distinct CDR3 sequences, approximately 6.6% seen once. The CDR3 sequence is 14 residues long. Trimming stripped 6 bases from V and 0 bases from J, with 9 bases between. CDR1 MNHNS and CDR2 SASEGT come from the germline V gene. This entry is derived from a study of T cells after yellow fever vaccination. General observations from the study: Booster samples showed a return of most primary-vaccination clones (under 98% CD4, roughly 85% CD8).

This clonotype was sampled from a man aged 18 to 29 who received the YFV17D yellow fever vaccine. Sample: CD8+ T cells not binding an NS4B(214-222) dextramer, sorted from PBMCs, taken more than 40 days after the first yellow fever vaccination. This chain uses TRBV6-1 with TRBJ2-1; possible D gene TRBD2, 6 bases. CDR3 loop: CASSLGGSYNEQFF. The CDR3 DNA reads TGTGCCAGCAGCCTCGGGGGCTCCTACAATGAGCAGTTCTTC.